These 24 T cell receptor beta chains came from one sample sequenced in a study of cytomegalovirus exposure and HLA in healthy donors. PCR used 60 Vbeta primers and 13 Jbeta primers. Assay: immunoSEQ multiplex PCR; the TCRdb copy retains only in-frame clones and omits some. The data hold around 130,000 clones, with roughly 88% observed a single time. Sequenced sample: PBMCs. Receptor source: a woman aged 18-30 years in good health and CMV-seropositive.

This clone has only a few counts. CDR3: CASSAEGLGELFF. In DNA, the CDR3 is TGTGCCAGCAGTGCGGAGGGCCTCGGGGAGCTGTTTTTT. The V and J genes are TRBV6-1 and TRBJ2-2; tentatively, D is TRBD2 (6 bases). The CDR3 extends over 13 amino acids. V gave up 4 bases and J gave up 7 bases, with 10 bases separating them. Per the germline V gene, CDR1 is MNHNS and CDR2 is SASEGT.

This rearrangement joins TRBV7-2 to TRBJ2-7, with TRBD2 identical over 11 bases. Per the germline V gene, CDR1 is SGHTA and CDR2 is FQGNSA. CDR3 length: 16 amino acids. V lost 1 base, J lost 0 bases, and 2 bases stayed unmatched. The CDR3 loop reads CASSLVAGGPSYEQYF. CDR3 bases: TGTGCCAGCAGCTTAGTAGCGGGGGGGCCCTCCTACGAGCAGTACTTC.

Concerning this clone itself: The junction does not match germline at one end; this may be a read error. V is TRBV7-7 and J is TRBJ2-2, with D possibly matching TRBD2 (6 bases). Germline values: CDR1 SSHAT, CDR2 FNYEAQ (reference sequence). The CDR3 extends over 15 amino acids. CDR3 coding DNA: TGTGCTAGCAGCCCCGCGGGACTCGGTACCGGGGAGCTGTTTTTT. Protein: CASSPAGLGTGELFF. Full variable domain (rest looked up from reference TRBV7-7 and TRBJ2-2): GAGVSQSPRYKVTKRGQDVTLRCDPISSHATLYWYQQALGQGPEFLTYFNYEAQPDKSGLPSDRFSAERPEGSISTLTIQRTEQRDSAMYRCASSPAGLGTGELFFGEGSRLTVL.

V is TRBV5-1 and J is TRBJ2-3, with D perhaps TRBD2 (7 bases). CDR3 length equals 16 residues. Germline assignment: CDR1 SGHRS and CDR2 YFSETQ. V gave up 4 bases and J gave up 0 bases, with 15 bases separating them. CDR3 protein: CASSTGRGLSTDTQYF. In DNA form, the CDR3 reads TGCGCCAGCAGCACGGGGCGGGGGCTCAGCACAGATACGCAGTATTTT.

The genes are TRBV18 and TRBJ2-5; 11 bases line up with TRBD2. Germline CDR1 KGHSH, CDR2 LQKENI. J lost 5 bases, V lost 3 bases, and 8 bases had no gene match. The length of the CDR3 is 16 residues. CDR3 amino acids: CASSPQTSGVEETQYF. CDR3 DNA: TGTGCCAGCTCACCCCAGACTAGCGGGGTGGAGGAGACCCAGTACTTC.

J is TRBJ1-2 and V is TRBV13, with a tentative D call TRBD1 (6 bases). Trimming pared 1 base from V and 2 bases from J, leaving 8 bases between. CDR1 and CDR2 (germline): PRHDT, FYEKMQ (reference sequence). The CDR3 runs 14 residues. This CDR3 is CASSLAGDNYGYTF. The CDR3 nucleotides are TGTGCCAGCAGCTTAGCAGGGGACAACTATGGCTACACCTTC.

The gene calls are TRBV18 and TRBJ2-1; D might be TRBD1 (6 bases). V was clipped by 4 bases and J by 7 bases, with 14 bases between them. Looked up from germline, CDR1 is KGHSH and CDR2 is LQKENI. The CDR3 sequence is 14 residues long. CDR3 coding DNA: TGTGCCAGCTCACTCGACAGGTCGAATAATGAGCAGTTCTTC. The encoded protein is CASSLDRSNNEQFF. The whole variable domain, remainder taken from reference TRBV18 and TRBJ2-1, is NAGVMQNPRHLVRRRGQEARLRCSPMKGHSHVYWYRQLPEEGLKFMVYLQKENIIDESGMPKERFSAEFPKEGPSILRIQQVVRGDSAAYFCASSLDRSNNEQFFGPGTRLTVL.

V gene TRBV4-1 combines with J gene TRBJ1-3; D uncertain. There are 17 residues in the CDR3. Trimming cost V 0 bases and J 4 bases, with 16 bases left between them. The germline V gene encodes CDR1 MGHRA and CDR2 YSYEKL. CDR3 loop: CASSQDTVKRAGNTIYF. CDR3 coding DNA: TGCGCCAGCAGCCAAGATACGGTCAAGAGGGCGGGAAACACCATATATTTT.

J is TRBJ2-5 and V is TRBV7-7; tentatively, D is TRBD1 (6 bases). There are 14 residues in the CDR3. V was shortened by 3 bases and J by 5 bases, with 13 bases between the two germline ends. Germline V gene sequence: CDR1 SSHAT, CDR2 FNYEAQ (reference sequence). The CDR3 coding sequence is TGTGCCAGCAGCTTGGCTGGGGGCGCGGAGACCCAGTACTTC. Its protein product is CASSLAGGAETQYF.

CDR3: CASSSLPGTGANTGELFF. The CDR3 nucleotides are TGCGCCAGCAGCTCCCTCCCTGGGACAGGGGCGAACACCGGGGAGCTGTTTTTT. V gene TRBV5-1 combines with J gene TRBJ2-2, with 10 bases aligning to TRBD1. The CDR3 has 18 amino acids. Trimming removed 3 bases from V and 0 bases from J; junction bases left unmatched: 8. Germline loops: CDR1 SGHRS, CDR2 YFSETQ.

V usage is TRBV6-1 and J usage is TRBJ2-7, with TRBD1 identical over 10 bases. CDR1 is MNHNS, CDR2 SASEGT, per germline. The length of the CDR3 is 14 residues. With 4 bases clipped from V and 7 bases from J, the junction kept 7 bases outside the gene matches. This CDR3 reads CASSATGTGVEQYF. As DNA, the CDR3 is TGTGCCAGCAGTGCGACCGGGACAGGGGTAGAGCAGTACTTC.

The chain has TRBV7-9 and TRBJ2-5; 8 bases are shared with TRBD2. Trimming took 0 bases from V and 5 from J; bases not matched to a gene: 5. The germline V gene has CDR1 SEHNR and CDR2 FQNEAQ (reference sequence). This CDR3 has 15 amino acids. CDR3 region: CASSLASGGGETQYF. The CDR3 DNA is TGTGCCAGCAGCTTAGCAAGCGGGGGCGGGGAGACCCAGTACTTC.

The rearrangement uses TRBV10-2 and TRBJ2-1; 8 bases line up with TRBD2. The CDR3 spans 15 residues. In germline, CDR1 is WSHSY, CDR2 SAAADI. J gave up 4 bases and V 3 bases, and 5 bases lay outside the gene matches. The CDR3 DNA is TGCGCCAGCAGTGATTCCGGGGGGGGTTACAATGAGCAGTTCTTC. Its protein product is CASSDSGGGYNEQFF.

The J gene is TRBJ2-3, the V gene TRBV2; weak D call: TRBD1 (6 bases). The CDR3 runs to 16 residues. Trimming stripped 5 bases from V and 2 bases from J, with 17 bases between. Germline assignment: CDR1 SNHLY and CDR2 FYNNEI. The CDR3 DNA is TGTGCCAGCAGTCCCGACCAGGGGAGCTTCACAGATACGCAGTATTTT. Its translation is CASSPDQGSFTDTQYF.

This sequence joins TRBV2 and TRBJ2-1; D may be TRBD2 (5 bases). CDR1 and CDR2 (germline): SNHLY, FYNNEI. The CDR3 is 12 residues long. The V gene lost 2 bases and the J gene lost 15 bases, with 14 bases spanning the gap. In DNA form, the CDR3 reads TGTGCCAGCAGTGAATTGAGCGGAGATGCGTTCTTC. This sequence encodes CASSELSGDAFF.

This clone was seen a few times. This rearrangement joins TRBV7-9 to TRBJ1-1; unclear D gene. This CDR3 comprises 14 residues. Trimming shortened V by 5 bases and J by 0 bases, and 10 bases separated the two germline ends. Germline CDR1 is SEHNR and CDR2 is FQNEAQ (reference sequence). CDR3: CASSLGSLNTEAFF. In DNA form, the CDR3 reads TGTGCCAGCAGCCTGGGCAGTTTGAACACTGAAGCTTTCTTT.

V usage is TRBV4-1 and J usage is TRBJ2-7; weak D call: TRBD1 (5 bases). Looked up from germline, CDR1 is MGHRA and CDR2 is YSYEKL. The CDR3 is made up of 14 amino acids. Trimming removed 3 bases from V and 0 bases from J, with 9 bases in between. The CDR3: CASSHTGSSYEQYF. Written as DNA, the CDR3 is TGCGCCAGCAGCCACACAGGCAGCTCCTACGAGCAGTACTTC.

This chain connects TRBV7-9 to TRBJ1-2; D perhaps matches TRBD1 (6 bases). V lost 4 bases, J lost 8 bases, and 17 bases lay in between. The length of the CDR3 is 14 residues. Looked up from germline, CDR1 is SEHNR and CDR2 is FQNEAQ (reference sequence). The CDR3 loop is CASSWDTSPGGYTF. DNA for the CDR3: TGTGCCAGCAGCTGGGACACCTCCCCGGGGGGCTACACCTTC.

The chain carries TRBV13 and TRBJ2-3; 16 bases are shared with TRBD2. The CDR3 length is 17 residues. CDR1 is PRHDT, CDR2 FYEKMQ, per germline (reference sequence). The V gene end was trimmed by 4 bases and the J gene end by 4 bases; junction bases not matched to a gene: 5. The CDR3 bases are TGTGCCAGCAGCTCCCCCGGGACTAGCGGGGGGGCAGATACGCAGTATTTT. Translating it yields CASSSPGTSGGADTQYF.

This clone was seen only once. J is TRBJ2-1 and V is TRBV5-1, with 8 bases that match TRBD2. The CDR3 is 15 residues long. CDR1 and CDR2 (germline): SGHRS, YFSETQ. V gave up 3 bases and J gave up 5 bases; unmatched junction bases: 7. The CDR3 sequence: CASSYNGGVNNEQFF. CDR3 coding DNA: TGCGCCAGCAGCTATAACGGGGGGGTAAACAATGAGCAGTTCTTC.

This clone is a singleton in its sample. This rearrangement joins TRBV28 to TRBJ1-3, with no clear D. The ends were cut back, 2 bases at V and 7 bases at J, with 6 bases in the middle. The CDR3 sequence is 12 residues long. Germline assignment: CDR1 MDHEN and CDR2 SYDVKM. CDR3 protein: CASSLEENTIYF. CDR3 nucleotides: TGTGCCAGCAGTTTAGAGGAGAACACCATATATTTT. The full variable domain, with the rest looked up from reference TRBV28 and TRBJ1-3, is DVKVTQSSRYLVKRTGEKVFLECVQDMDHENMFWYRQDPGLGLRLIYFSYDVKMKEKGDIPEGYSVSREKKERFSLILESASTNQTSMYLCASSLEENTIYFGEGSWLTVV.

Of note for this clone: Sequence at one end of the junction differs from germline and may be a read error. This sequence joins TRBV5-4 and TRBJ2-3; the match to TRBD1 covers 7 bases. This CDR3 has 15 residues. CDR1 and CDR2 from the germline V gene are SGHNT and YYREEE (reference sequence). The CDR3 loop reads CASSRIGQEKDAQYF. The CDR3, as DNA: TGTGCCAGCAGCCGTATAGGACAGGAGAAAGATGCGCAGTATTTT.

The V and J genes are TRBV6-5 and TRBJ1-1; 9 bases are a match to TRBD1. V shed 5 bases, J shed 0 bases, and the junction held 1 base outside the gene matches. CDR1 and CDR2 from the germline V gene are MNHEY and SVGAGI. The CDR3 runs to 14 residues. DNA for the CDR3: TGTGCCAGCAGTAGACAGGGGGTGAACACTGAAGCTTTCTTT. Protein sequence: CASSRQGVNTEAFF.

The chain has TRBV27 and TRBJ1-1; D is undetermined. Trimming took off 2 bases at V and 4 bases at J, with 8 bases between the two ends. CDR1 is MNHEY and CDR2 is SMNVEV in the germline V gene (reference sequence). This CDR3 spans 13 amino acids. The CDR3 DNA sequence: TGTGCCAGCAGTTTAGGGCCGATCACTGAAGCTTTCTTT. Translation gives CASSLGPITEAFF.